This T cell receptor beta chain stems from a study of T cell changes during pregnancy in multiple sclerosis. Method: immunoSEQ multiplex PCR; TCRdb's copy keeps in-frame clones and lacks some. Seen here are 60,000 or so clones, 90% to 95% observed once, and the top ten hold 0.7% to 1%. Deletions cut 8 bases from V and 0 bases from J, with 17 bases between. The germline V gene encodes CDR1 ENHRY and CDR2 SYGVKD. The CDR3 is made up of 15 amino acids. This material consisted of peripheral blood, taken in the first trimester of pregnancy. This receptor was identified in a female donor with multiple sclerosis, enrolled in a pregnancy study. The V call is TRBV10-3, the J call TRBJ2-7; D possibly corresponds to TRBD2 (7 bases). The DNA for the CDR3 is TGTGCCATCGCGGGGGCCGAATTCAACTCCTACGAGCAGTACTTC. Translating gives CAIAGAEFNSYEQYF.